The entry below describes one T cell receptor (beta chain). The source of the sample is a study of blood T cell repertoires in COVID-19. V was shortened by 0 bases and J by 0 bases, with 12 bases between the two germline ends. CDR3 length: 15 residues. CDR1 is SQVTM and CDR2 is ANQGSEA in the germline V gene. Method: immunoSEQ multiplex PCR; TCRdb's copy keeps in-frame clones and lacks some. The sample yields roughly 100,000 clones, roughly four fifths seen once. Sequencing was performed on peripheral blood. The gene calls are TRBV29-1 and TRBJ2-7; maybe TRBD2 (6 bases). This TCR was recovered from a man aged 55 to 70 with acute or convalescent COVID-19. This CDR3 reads CSVEDGTPPSYEQYF. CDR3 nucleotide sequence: TGCAGCGTTGAAGATGGGACTCCTCCCTCCTACGAGCAGTACTTC.